The present TCR beta chain was sequenced within a study of OX40 agonist ivuxolimab in advanced cancers. Study overall: Ivuxolimab was delivered to patients intravenously every 2 weeks at doses spanning 0.01 to 10 mg/kg. Previous treatment with anti-PD-1, anti-PD-L1 or anti-CTLA-4 therapy was allowed; about 37% had received some.

The CDR3 contains 15 residues. Germline CDR1 reads SGHRS; CDR2 reads YFSETQ. V dropped 4 bases and J dropped 0; count of bases not matched to a gene: 6. The method was immunoSEQ multiplex PCR; TCRdb's version includes in-frame clones alone and lacks a portion of them. The sample has roughly 48,000 clones; roughly 78% are singletons. Source: CD4+ or CD8+ T cells sorted from blood, taken in a trial of the OX40 agonist ivuxolimab. The J gene is TRBJ1-1, the V gene TRBV5-1; TRBD1 matches at 7 bases. The TCR was taken from an adult with an advanced solid tumor such as melanoma, head and neck, liver or kidney cancer. The CDR3 is CASSPRDSLNTEAFF. In nucleotides, the CDR3 is TGCGCCAGCAGCCCTAGGGACAGTTTGAACACTGAAGCTTTCTTT.